Presented here are 13 T cell receptor beta chains from one specimen sequenced in a study of spatial heterogeneity in lung cancer. Time point denoted: sample taken at primary tumor resection. In each case, whole RNA from tumor, nontumor lung or frozen PBMC was sequenced unsorted. TCRdb re-called the 5' RACE reads through MiXCR, storing one row per CDR3 protein. The data show under 40,000 distinct CDR3 sequences, roughly 5.5% seen once. Sequences were derived from PBMCs, sampled at surgery. The receptors shown here come from a female donor with early-stage non-small cell lung cancer.

This clonotype was recorded many times. The gene calls are TRBV28 and TRBJ2-1; 9 nucleotides match TRBD1. Germline CDR1 reads MDHEN; CDR2 reads SYDVKM. The CDR3 has 14 residues. The V gene end was trimmed by 4 bases and the J gene end by 10 bases; junction bases not matched to a gene: 8. The CDR3 loop is CASSSPGQGGEQFF. The CDR3 bases are TGTGCCAGCAGTTCACCGGGACAGGGAGGAGAGCAGTTCTTC.

This chain uses TRBV29-1 with TRBJ1-2; D ambiguous. Germline CDR1 and CDR2: SQVTM and ANQGSEA. This CDR3 comprises 13 residues. The germline V and J ends were trimmed by 4 bases and 7 bases, with 16 bases remaining between them. The CDR3 spells CSVVWQRSRGYTF. The CDR3 DNA reads TGCAGCGTTGTTTGGCAGAGAAGTCGTGGCTACACCTTC. Variable domain in full (rest from reference TRBV29-1 and TRBJ1-2): SAVISQKPSRDICQRGTSLTIQCQVDSQVTMMFWYRQQPGQSLTLIATANQGSEATYESGFVIDKFPISRPNLTFSTLTVSNMSPEDSSIYLCSVVWQRSRGYTFGSGTRLTVV.

This clonotype was found many times. This chain connects TRBV20-1 to TRBJ2-3, with no clear D. V lost 0 bases and J lost 1, with 14 bases in between. The V gene's germline CDR1 is DFQATT and CDR2 SNEGSKA (reference sequence). The CDR3 covers 16 residues. The CDR3 reads CSARDGWTMGTDTQYF. The CDR3 nucleotides read TGCAGTGCTAGAGATGGGTGGACGATGGGCACAGATACGCAGTATTTT.

There are a few counts of this clonotype. V is TRBV6-2 or TRBV6-3 and J is TRBJ2-1, with D possibly TRBD2 on 6 matching bases. Germline V gives CDR1 MNHEY, CDR2 SVGEGT. The CDR3 loop spans 15 amino acids. The ends were cut back, 0 bases at V and 4 bases at J, with 10 bases in the middle. As DNA, the CDR3 is TGTGCCAGCAGTTACTCGAGTCTAGCGTACAATGAGCAGTTCTTC. Its translation: CASSYSSLAYNEQFF.

This clonotype was counted ten times or more. J is TRBJ2-1 and V is TRBV6-2 or TRBV6-3; D gene unclear. CDR3 size: 12 residues. Germline CDR1 and CDR2: MNHEY and SVGEGT. Trimming cost V 7 bases and J 10 bases, with 14 bases left between them. CDR3 region: CASTDRAGEQFF. The CDR3 DNA follows: TGTGCCAGCACCGACCGTGCCGGGGAGCAGTTCTTC.

As to this clonotype: A clone one base away is much larger, so this may be a read error. This chain links TRBV20-1 with TRBJ2-3; TRBD2 agrees at 13 bases. Germline assignment: CDR1 DFQATT and CDR2 SNEGSKA (reference sequence). Trimming cost V 1 base and J 2 bases; bases outside gene matches: 12. The CDR3 loop spans 19 amino acids. CDR3 DNA sequence: TGCAGTGCTAGAGTGTGGACTAGCGGGGGCCTCTTCACCACAGATACGCAGTATTTT. The encoded protein is CSARVWTSGGLFTTDTQYF.

This clonotype was recorded a few times. The chain carries TRBV12-3 or TRBV12-4 and TRBJ1-2, with a weak D call TRBD1 (6 bases). This CDR3 contains 12 residues. Trimming left V 5 bases short and J 7 bases short, with 11 bases between. CDR3 DNA: TGTGCCAGCAGTGGCCACAGGGCTGGCTACACCTTC. Its protein product is CASSGHRAGYTF.

This clonotype was counted between two and nine times. The V call is TRBV5-4, the J call TRBJ2-7; 9 bases align to TRBD2. Germline CDR1 and CDR2: SGHNT and YYREEE (reference sequence). V lost 0 bases to trimming and J lost 6 bases; unmatched junction nucleotides: 13. This CDR3 comprises 17 residues. This CDR3 reads CASSLGPGQAGGREQYF. Written as DNA, the CDR3 is TGTGCCAGCAGCTTGGGTCCCGGGCAGGCGGGAGGGCGCGAGCAGTACTTC.

This clonotype occurred a few times. The chain carries TRBV28 and TRBJ1-2; no definite D call. The CDR3 runs to 15 residues. Germline assignment: CDR1 MDHEN and CDR2 SYDVKM. V lost 1 base and J lost 0, with 9 bases in between. CDR3 nucleotides: TGTGCCAGCAGTTTATTTGTCGGAGCTAACTATGGCTACACCTTC. This sequence encodes CASSLFVGANYGYTF.

The chain combines TRBV6-1 with TRBJ1-4; D remains ambiguous. The CDR3 contains 16 residues. Trimming took 3 bases from V and 1 from J, leaving 12 bases between them. Germline CDR1 MNHNS, CDR2 SASEGT. For the CDR3, the DNA is TGTGCCAGCAGTGACTCACGACGGAGAACTAATGAAAAACTGTTTTTT. Its translation is CASSDSRRRTNEKLFF.

This clonotype was seen a handful of times. The rearrangement joins TRBV27 to TRBJ2-1; perhaps TRBD1 as D (5 bases). Germline V gives CDR1 MNHEY, CDR2 SMNVEV (reference sequence). The V and J ends lost 2 bases and 10 bases respectively, with 12 bases between them. The CDR3 runs to 13 residues. CDR3 DNA sequence: TGTGCCAGCAGTTTAGCGAGCTCAGGGGAGCAGTTCTTC. This sequence encodes CASSLASSGEQFF.

This clonotype was seen only a few times. The chain uses TRBV7-9 and TRBJ1-2; maybe TRBD1 (5 bases). V gave up 10 bases and J gave up 4 bases, with 19 bases separating them. From germline, CDR1 is SEHNR and CDR2 FQNEAQ (reference sequence). The CDR3 covers 14 residues. In DNA, the CDR3 is TGTGCCATCCAACCATTTCCAGGGAGCTATGGCTACACCTTC. Translating gives CAIQPFPGSYGYTF.

This clonotype is categorized as medium-sized (0.01 to 0.1%). The rearrangement uses TRBV14 and TRBJ1-6; D is ambiguous. Between the trimmed V and J ends, which lost 5 bases and 6 bases, there was a span of 8 bases. There are 13 residues in the CDR3. The germline gives CDR1 SGHDN, CDR2 FVKESK. The CDR3 here is CASSGFSNSPLHF. CDR3 bases: TGTGCCAGCAGCGGTTTCAGTAATTCACCCCTCCACTTT.